This entry lists 18 T cell receptor beta chains sequenced from one sample in a study of T cells after yellow fever vaccination. TCRdb re-analysed the 5' RACE reads in MiXCR, keeping a single row per CDR3 protein. Of hundreds of thousands of distinct CDR3 sequences listed, roughly 5.2% are singletons. The sequenced sample was CD4+ T cells sorted from PBMCs, obtained on the day of the yellow fever booster vaccination. The receptors were sampled from a man aged 18 to 29 who received the YFV17D yellow fever vaccine.

This clonotype was counted a few times. The V and J genes are TRBV6-1 and TRBJ1-2, with 12 nucleotides matching TRBD1. This CDR3 comprises 14 residues. The junction had 7 bases not matched to a gene; V was cut back by 10 bases and J by 4 bases. CDR1 MNHNS and CDR2 SASEGT come from the germline V gene. The chain's CDR3 is CATIVGQGAYGYTF. CDR3 nucleotide sequence: TGTGCCACTATCGTGGGACAGGGGGCCTATGGCTACACCTTC.

This clonotype was picked up a small number of times. J is TRBJ2-3 and V is TRBV7-2, with D tentatively TRBD2 (7 bases). CDR1 and CDR2 (germline): SGHTA, FQGNSA. V lost 5 bases and J lost 4, with 16 bases in between. There are 15 residues in the CDR3. DNA for the CDR3: TGTGCCAGCAGCGGCGCGCGGGGGCGAGCAGATACGCAGTATTTT. This sequence encodes CASSGARGRADTQYF.

The chain employs TRBV4-2 and TRBJ1-5; a weak D match, TRBD1 (6 bases). The ends were cut back, 1 base at V and 2 bases at J, with 12 bases in the middle. This CDR3 is built from 16 residues. CDR1 is LGHNA, CDR2 YNFKEQ, per germline. Written as DNA, the CDR3 is TGTGCCAGCAGCCAAGTTGGGGAGGGGGGCAATCAGCCCCAGCATTTT. Amino acids: CASSQVGEGGNQPQHF.

This clonotype was observed a handful of times. J is TRBJ1-3 and V is TRBV21-1; the DNA was not used to check the table's D call, TRBD1. TRBV21-1 is annotated as a pseudogene. CDR3 length: 18 residues. CDR3 region: CASSKGGCTGPSGNTIYF. In DNA, the CDR3 is TGTGCCAGCAGCAAAGGGGGGTGTACAGGGCCCTCTGGAAACACCATATATTTT.

At least ten counts were recorded for this clonotype. The chain has TRBV5-1 and TRBJ2-1; 9 bases are shared with TRBD1. Germline CDR1 is SGHRS and CDR2 is YFSETQ. J gave up 10 bases and V 4 bases, and 12 bases lay outside the gene matches. The CDR3 runs to 15 residues. DNA of the CDR3: TGCGCCAGCAGCCCCCGGGACAGGGTCAGAGTGGAGCAGTTCTTC. This sequence encodes CASSPRDRVRVEQFF.

The chain carries TRBV10-1 and TRBJ2-7; unclear D gene. The CDR3 length is 11 residues. V lost 11 bases and J lost 2, with 10 bases in between. Germline V gene lookup returns CDR1 WNHNN and CDR2 SYGVQD (reference sequence). DNA of the CDR3: TGCGCCGTCGGATCCCCCTACGAGCAGTACGTC. Its protein product is CAVGSPYEQYV.

This clonotype was counted only a few times. The chain has TRBV3-1 and TRBJ2-1; TRBD2 matches 12 bases. The length of the CDR3 is 18 residues. After removal of 0 bases from V and 2 bases from J, the junction contained 5 bases not matched to a gene. From germline, CDR1 is LGHDT and CDR2 YNNKEL (reference sequence). The DNA of the CDR3 is TGTGCCAGCAGCCAAGAAACTAGCGGGGGGCGGGCCTACAATGAGCAGTTCTTC. The encoded protein is CASSQETSGGRAYNEQFF.

This clonotype has a handful of counts. This rearrangement joins TRBV7-2 to TRBJ2-5; D may be TRBD2 (7 bases). The ends were cut back, 6 bases at V and 0 bases at J, with 14 bases in the middle. Germline V CDR1 and CDR2: SGHTA, FQGNSA. The CDR3 runs 15 residues. The CDR3 region is CASSLTGGHQETQYF. CDR3 nucleotide sequence: TGTGCCAGCAGTTTGACGGGGGGCCACCAAGAGACCCAGTACTTC.

This clonotype was detected many times. CDR3 loop: CASSYSGARETQYF. The CDR3 DNA reads TGTGCCAGCAGTTACTCGGGGGCGCGGGAGACCCAGTACTTC. The rearrangement joins TRBV6-6 to TRBJ2-5; maybe TRBD1 (6 bases). Germline V gene data show CDR1 as MNHNY and CDR2 as SVGAGI (reference sequence). The CDR3 contains 14 residues. Between the trimmed V and J ends, which lost 0 bases and 5 bases, there was a span of 10 bases.

The chain combines TRBV5-1 with TRBJ2-3; D may be TRBD2 (6 bases). Germline CDR1 reads SGHRS; CDR2 reads YFSETQ. V lost 3 bases and J lost 8, with 19 bases in between. The CDR3 contains 15 residues. This CDR3 reads CASSWGFGGKGTQYF. The CDR3 DNA follows: TGCGCCAGCAGCTGGGGGTTCGGCGGGAAGGGTACGCAGTATTTT.

This clonotype was picked up many times. The DNA for the CDR3 is TGTGCCAGCAGAGCGCAAGGGTCACCCCTCCACTTT. Protein product: CASRAQGSPLHF. The chain recombines TRBV7-2 with TRBJ1-6, with unresolved D. Trimming removed 6 bases from V and 10 bases from J, with 10 bases in between. Per the germline V gene, CDR1 is SGHTA and CDR2 is FQGNSA. The CDR3 consists of 12 residues.

This clonotype turned up a few times. The chain is built from TRBV9 and TRBJ2-7; 8 bases fit TRBD1. The CDR3 has 14 amino acids. Trimming at V came to 4 bases and at J to 5 bases, leaving 8 bases not matched to a gene. Germline V gene sequence: CDR1 SGDLS, CDR2 YYNGEE. CDR3 protein: CASSIGQGINEQYF. The CDR3 DNA reads TGTGCCAGCAGCATCGGACAGGGTATCAACGAGCAGTACTTC.

This clonotype has at least ten counts. V is TRBV24-1 and J is TRBJ2-3, with TRBD1 as a possible D gene (6 bases). Germline V gene data show CDR1 as KGHDR and CDR2 as SFDVKD. The CDR3 is made up of 14 amino acids. Trimming removed 3 bases from V and 3 bases from J, with 9 bases in between. CDR3 protein: CATSDIQGTDTQYF. The DNA of the CDR3 is TGTGCCACCAGTGATATTCAGGGGACAGATACGCAGTATTTT.

The chain recombines TRBV20-1 with TRBJ1-2; possible D gene TRBD1, 6 bases. CDR1 and CDR2 (germline): DFQATT, SNEGSKA (reference sequence). V lost 5 bases, J lost 4 bases, and 26 bases lay in between. This CDR3 has 17 residues. This chain's CDR3 is CSAPTGPTGGLGYGYTF. In DNA, the CDR3 is TGCAGTGCTCCCACCGGCCCGACAGGCGGGCTTGGCTATGGCTACACCTTC.

This clonotype was seen only a few times. This CDR3 is CASSRTGTGVETQYF. The CDR3 bases are TGTGCCAGCAGCCGGACCGGGACAGGGGTGGAGACCCAGTACTTC. V gene TRBV5-6 combines with J gene TRBJ2-5, with 10 bases matching TRBD1. Unmatched junction bases numbered 8, after V lost 4 bases and J lost 5 bases. In germline, CDR1 is SGHDT, CDR2 YYEEEE. The CDR3 loop spans 15 amino acids.

This chain uses TRBV19 with TRBJ2-1; 9 nucleotides line up with TRBD2. Trimming removed 5 bases from V and 8 bases from J; junction bases left unmatched: 7. The germline CDR1 and CDR2 sequences are LNHDA and SQIVND (reference sequence). The CDR3 spans 14 residues. The CDR3 DNA sequence: TGTGCCAGTAGTGTTGGACTAGCGCGGGATGAGCAGTTCTTC. This translates into CASSVGLARDEQFF.

This sequence joins TRBV5-5 and TRBJ1-5, with D possibly matching TRBD1 (5 bases). Trimming stripped 4 bases from V and 3 bases from J, with 23 bases between. The CDR3 is 18 residues long. Germline assignment: CDR1 SGHKS and CDR2 YYEKEE (reference sequence). The CDR3 is CASSTGSRGRVVNQPQHF. The CDR3 region has the DNA TGTGCCAGCAGCACGGGATCCCGGGGCAGGGTGGTCAATCAGCCCCAGCATTTT.

This clonotype was counted ten times or more. The rearrangement links TRBV20-1 to TRBJ2-5; no firm D call. The V end was cut by 0 bases, the J end by 5 bases, with 13 bases between. CDR3 length: 14 amino acids. The germline V gene encodes CDR1 DFQATT and CDR2 SNEGSKA (reference sequence). CDR3 region: CSARDHNGLETQYF. DNA of the CDR3: TGCAGTGCTAGAGATCATAATGGGCTGGAGACCCAGTACTTC.